These 17 T cell receptor beta chains were sequenced from one sample in a study of blood T cell repertoires in COVID-19. Clones were read by immunoSEQ multiplex PCR, and TCRdb kept only the in-frame ones, dropping some. The sample has hundreds of thousands of clones; about 80% are singletons. Sequencing was carried out using peripheral blood. These receptors came from a woman in her fifties or sixties with acute or convalescent COVID-19.

V is TRBV24-1 and J is TRBJ1-2, with 7 positions matching TRBD1. The V segment lost 3 bases and the J segment 8 bases; nucleotides outside the gene matches: 8. The CDR3 consists of 14 residues. The germline gives CDR1 KGHDR, CDR2 SFDVKD. CDR3 sequence (DNA): TGTGCCACCAGTGATCAAGACAGGGTACGGGGCTACACCTTC. Its translation: CATSDQDRVRGYTF.

The chain carries TRBV7-9 and TRBJ2-2, with 9 bases aligning to TRBD1. Germline values: CDR1 SEHNR, CDR2 FQNEAQ (reference sequence). Trimming at V came to 3 bases and at J to 0 bases, leaving 2 bases not matched to a gene. The CDR3 covers 16 residues. The CDR3 sequence: CASSFWTGANTGELFF. CDR3 bases: TGTGCCAGCAGCTTCTGGACAGGGGCGAACACCGGGGAGCTGTTTTTT.

V is TRBV5-5 and J is TRBJ1-6, with a possible D match to TRBD1 (6 bases). This CDR3 spans 13 amino acids. Germline V lookup: CDR1 SGHKS, CDR2 YYEKEE (reference sequence). The V end was cut by 2 bases, the J end by 9 bases, with 9 bases between. CDR3 amino acids: CASSLDRSSPLHF. The CDR3, as DNA: TGTGCCAGCAGCTTAGACAGGAGTTCACCCCTCCACTTT. The variable domain in full, completed from reference TRBV5-5 and TRBJ1-6, reads DAGVTQSPTHLIKTRGQQVTLRCSPISGHKSVSWYQQVLGQGPQFIFQYYEKEERGRGNFPDRFSARQFPNYSSELNVNALLLGDSALYLCASSLDRSSPLHFGNGTRLTVT.

The chain has TRBV5-1 and TRBJ2-2; 10 bases are shared with TRBD2. Germline values: CDR1 SGHRS, CDR2 YFSETQ. The CDR3 extends over 17 amino acids. V lost 4 bases and J lost 7; bases outside the gene matches: 13. CDR3 amino acids: CASSPGALAGAGGELFF. The CDR3 nucleotides read TGCGCCAGCAGCCCTGGAGCTCTAGCGGGAGCAGGCGGGGAGCTGTTTTTT.

Only a few counts were recorded for this clone. This CDR3 reads CASSPNRDEQYF. The DNA of the CDR3 is TGTGCCAGCAGTCCCAACCGGGACGAGCAGTACTTC. The rearrangement uses TRBV6-6 and TRBJ2-7; D unresolved. V shed 5 bases and J shed 5 bases, with 10 bases lying between them. This CDR3 has 12 amino acids. Germline CDR1 MNHNY, CDR2 SVGAGI (reference sequence).

The chain carries TRBV1 and TRBJ2-7; TRBD2 is taken as the D call from the table, unchecked against the DNA. TRBV1 is an annotated pseudogene. CDR3 size: 19 residues. The CDR3 sequence: CTSSQEPVALAGGPLEQYF. The CDR3 region has the DNA TGCACCAGCAGCCAAGAGCCCGTGGCACTAGCGGGAGGGCCTCTCGAGCAGTACTTC.

This chain uses TRBV28 with TRBJ2-2, with a tentative D call TRBD2 (5 bases). The CDR3 is 12 residues long. Deletions cut 7 bases from V and 4 bases from J, with 7 bases between. CDR1 and CDR2 from the germline V gene are MDHEN and SYDVKM. CDR3 loop: CASIGVTGELFF. CDR3 nucleotide sequence: TGTGCCAGCATCGGGGTCACCGGGGAGCTGTTTTTT.

The rearrangement links TRBV5-1 to TRBJ1-4; D unclear. There are 16 residues in the CDR3. V lost 0 bases and J 4 bases, leaving 13 bases between the germline ends. Per germline, CDR1 SGHRS and CDR2 YFSETQ. The CDR3 coding sequence is TGCGCCAGCAGCTTGGATGCAGGAGGCGGTAATGAAAAACTGTTTTTT. As protein: CASSLDAGGGNEKLFF.

A few counts support this clone. The rearrangement joins TRBV29-1 to TRBJ1-2; tentatively, D is TRBD1 (6 bases). The CDR3 runs 14 residues. V was clipped by 2 bases and J by 2 bases, with 12 bases between them. CDR1 and CDR2 from the germline V gene are SQVTM and ANQGSEA. The CDR3 bases are TGCAGCGTTGAAATGATGCAGGGGAACTATGGCTACACCTTC. This codes for CSVEMMQGNYGYTF.

The chain joins TRBV6-6 to TRBJ2-7; tentatively, D is TRBD2 (5 bases). V lost 5 bases to trimming and J lost 0 bases, with 11 bases between them. CDR3 length: 14 amino acids. From germline, CDR1 is MNHNY and CDR2 SVGAGI (reference sequence). This CDR3 is CASSRTTTSYEQYF. The CDR3 nucleotides are TGTGCCAGCAGTCGGACGACTACCTCCTACGAGCAGTACTTC.

J is TRBJ1-1 and V is TRBV5-4, with TRBD1 matching 9 bases. The germline V gene encodes CDR1 SGHNT and CDR2 YYREEE (reference sequence). The CDR3 length is 15 residues. J lost 3 bases, V lost 2 bases, and 5 bases had no gene match. CDR3 region: CASSFTGGAYTEAFF. CDR3 nucleotide sequence: TGTGCCAGCAGCTTCACAGGGGGCGCGTACACTGAAGCTTTCTTT.

On this clone: A much larger clone differs by one base, so this may be a read error. This chain uses TRBV9 with TRBJ1-2; no clear D. The V end was cut by 2 bases, the J end by 6 bases, with 8 bases between. The CDR3 is made up of 12 amino acids. Germline loops: CDR1 SGDLS, CDR2 YYNGEE. CDR3 DNA sequence: TGTGCCAGCAGCGTCTGGGAGGATGGCTACACCTTC. Its translation: CASSVWEDGYTF. Drawing the rest from reference TRBV9 and TRBJ1-2, the complete variable domain is DSGVTQTPKHLITATGQRVTLRCSPRSGDLSVYWYQQSLDQGLQFLIQYYNGEERAKGNILERFSAQQFPDLHSELNLSSLELGDSALYFCASSVWEDGYTFGSGTRLTVV.

The chain recombines TRBV9 with TRBJ2-2; 9 nucleotides align to TRBD2. The germline V gene encodes CDR1 SGDLS and CDR2 YYNGEE. There are 18 residues in the CDR3. V gave up 0 bases and J gave up 5 bases; unmatched junction bases: 11. CDR3 in amino acids: CASSVGELAGAETGELFF. In DNA, the CDR3 is TGTGCCAGCAGCGTAGGGGAATTAGCGGGAGCCGAAACCGGGGAGCTGTTTTTT.

The rearrangement uses TRBV19 and TRBJ2-3; no clear D gene. V was pared by 3 bases and J by 4 bases, with 14 bases between. The germline V gene encodes CDR1 LNHDA and CDR2 SQIVND (reference sequence). CDR3 length: 15 amino acids. CDR3 in amino acids: CASSISPSPPDTQYF. CDR3 DNA: TGTGCCAGTAGTATCTCTCCTAGTCCCCCAGATACGCAGTATTTT.

With regard to this clone: Additional DNA sequences in this sample encode the identical CDR3. This rearrangement joins TRBV9 to TRBJ2-7; 7 bases match TRBD1. This CDR3 is built from 12 residues. With 7 bases clipped from V and 1 base from J, the junction kept 2 bases outside the gene matches. Germline V CDR1 and CDR2: SGDLS, YYNGEE. The CDR3 DNA is TGTGCCAGCTCGGGACAGTCCTACGAGCAGTACTTC. Translation: CASSGQSYEQYF.

The V gene is TRBV28, the J gene TRBJ1-1; D is unresolved. CDR1 MDHEN and CDR2 SYDVKM come from the germline V gene. The CDR3 is made up of 14 amino acids. Trimming cost V 2 bases and J 1 base, with 8 bases left between them. DNA of the CDR3: TGTGCCAGCAGTTTAACACAGCAGAACACTGAAGCTTTCTTT. Translating gives CASSLTQQNTEAFF.

The chain recombines TRBV7-2 with TRBJ1-2; TRBD1 agrees at 7 bases. The V segment lost 5 bases and the J segment 4 bases; nucleotides outside the gene matches: 10. From germline, CDR1 is SGHTA and CDR2 FQGNSA. This CDR3 spans 15 amino acids. This chain's CDR3 is CASSHEDRPLYGYTF. The DNA for the CDR3 is TGTGCCAGCAGCCACGAGGACAGGCCCCTCTATGGCTACACCTTC.